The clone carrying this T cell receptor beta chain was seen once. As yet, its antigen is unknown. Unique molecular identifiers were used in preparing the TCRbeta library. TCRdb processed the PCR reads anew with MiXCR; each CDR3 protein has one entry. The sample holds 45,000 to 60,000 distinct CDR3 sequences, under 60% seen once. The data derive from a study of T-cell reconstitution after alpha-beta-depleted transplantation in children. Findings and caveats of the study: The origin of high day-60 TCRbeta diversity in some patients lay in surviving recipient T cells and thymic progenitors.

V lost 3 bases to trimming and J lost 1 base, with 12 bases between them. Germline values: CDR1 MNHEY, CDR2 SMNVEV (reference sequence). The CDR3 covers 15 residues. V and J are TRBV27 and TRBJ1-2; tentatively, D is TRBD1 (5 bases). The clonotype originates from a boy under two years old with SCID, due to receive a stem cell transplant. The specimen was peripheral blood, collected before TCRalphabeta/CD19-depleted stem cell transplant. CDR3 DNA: TGTGCCAGCAGTTTTAGAGGGGAACTTAACTATGGCTACACCTTC. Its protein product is CASSFRGELNYGYTF.